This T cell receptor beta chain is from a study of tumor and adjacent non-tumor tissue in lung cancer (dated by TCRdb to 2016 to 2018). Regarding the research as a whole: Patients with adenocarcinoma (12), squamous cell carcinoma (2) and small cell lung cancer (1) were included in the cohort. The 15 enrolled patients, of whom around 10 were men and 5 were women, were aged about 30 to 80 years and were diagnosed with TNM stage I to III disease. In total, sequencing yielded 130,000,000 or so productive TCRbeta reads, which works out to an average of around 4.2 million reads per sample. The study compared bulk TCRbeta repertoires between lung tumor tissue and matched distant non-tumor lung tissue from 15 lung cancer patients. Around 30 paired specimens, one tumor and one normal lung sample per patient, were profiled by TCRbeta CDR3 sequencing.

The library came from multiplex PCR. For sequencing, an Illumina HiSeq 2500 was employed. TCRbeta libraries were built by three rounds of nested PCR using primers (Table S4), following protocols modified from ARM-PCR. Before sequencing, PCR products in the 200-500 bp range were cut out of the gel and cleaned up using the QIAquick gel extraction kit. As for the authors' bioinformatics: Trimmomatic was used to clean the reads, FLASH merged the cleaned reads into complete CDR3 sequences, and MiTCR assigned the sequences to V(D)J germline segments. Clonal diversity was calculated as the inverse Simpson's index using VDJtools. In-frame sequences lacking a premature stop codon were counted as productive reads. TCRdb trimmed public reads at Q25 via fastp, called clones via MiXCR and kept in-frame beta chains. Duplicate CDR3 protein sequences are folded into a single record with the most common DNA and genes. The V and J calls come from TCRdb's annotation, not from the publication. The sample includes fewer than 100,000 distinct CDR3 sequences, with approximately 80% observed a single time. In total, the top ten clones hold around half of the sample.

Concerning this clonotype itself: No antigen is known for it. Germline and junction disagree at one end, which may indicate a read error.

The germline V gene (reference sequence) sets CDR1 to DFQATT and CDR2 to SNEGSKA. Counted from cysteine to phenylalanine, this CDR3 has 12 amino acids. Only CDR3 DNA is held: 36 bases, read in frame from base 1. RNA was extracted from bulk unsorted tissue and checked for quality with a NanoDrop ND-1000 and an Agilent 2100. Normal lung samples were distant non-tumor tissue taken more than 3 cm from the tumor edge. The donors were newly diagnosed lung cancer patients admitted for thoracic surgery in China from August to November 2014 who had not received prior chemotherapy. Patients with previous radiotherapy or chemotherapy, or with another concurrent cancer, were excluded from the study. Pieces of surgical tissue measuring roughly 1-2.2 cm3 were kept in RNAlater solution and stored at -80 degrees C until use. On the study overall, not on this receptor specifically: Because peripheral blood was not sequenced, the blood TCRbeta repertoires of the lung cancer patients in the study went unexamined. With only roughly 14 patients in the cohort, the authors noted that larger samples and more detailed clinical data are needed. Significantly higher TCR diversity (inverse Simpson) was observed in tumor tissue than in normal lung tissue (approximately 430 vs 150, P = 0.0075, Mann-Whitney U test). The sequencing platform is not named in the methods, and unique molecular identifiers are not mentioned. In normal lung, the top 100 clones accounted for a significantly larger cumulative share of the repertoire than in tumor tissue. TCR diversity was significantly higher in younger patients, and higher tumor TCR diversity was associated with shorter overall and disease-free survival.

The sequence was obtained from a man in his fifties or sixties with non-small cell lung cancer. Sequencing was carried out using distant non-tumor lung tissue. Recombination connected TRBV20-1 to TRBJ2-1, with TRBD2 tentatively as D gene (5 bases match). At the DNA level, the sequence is TGCAGTGTTAGATCCCGGGAATATGAGCAGTTCTTC. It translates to CSVRSREYEQFF.